Following are 30 T cell receptor beta chains from one sample sequenced in a study of blood T cell repertoires in COVID-19. Clones were read by immunoSEQ multiplex PCR, and TCRdb kept only the in-frame ones, dropping some. Of about 370,000 clones listed, around 92% are singletons. Sequencing was carried out using peripheral blood. The receptors here all came from a woman in her 30s with COVID-19, enrolled during active disease.

V gene TRBV7-9 combines with J gene TRBJ2-7; possible D gene TRBD2, 7 bases. The CDR3 has 15 residues. Deletions cut 2 bases from V and 5 bases from J, with 16 bases between. Germline assignment: CDR1 SEHNR and CDR2 FQNEAQ (reference sequence). CDR3 protein: CASSLMGGPLDEQYF. CDR3 nucleotides: TGTGCCAGCAGCTTAATGGGGGGGCCTCTGGACGAGCAGTACTTC. Filled out from reference TRBV7-9 and TRBJ2-7, the complete variable domain reads DTGVSQNPRHKITKRGQNVTFRCDPISEHNRLYWYRQTLGQGPEFLTYFQNEAQLEKSRLLSDRFSAERPKGSFSTLEIQRTEQGDSAMYLCASSLMGGPLDEQYFGPGTRLTVT.

The chain uses TRBV5-1 and TRBJ1-1; 10 bases are shared with TRBD1. The germline gives CDR1 SGHRS, CDR2 YFSETQ. This CDR3 region has 14 residues. The junction had 5 bases not matched to a gene; V was cut back by 4 bases and J by 5 bases. This CDR3 is CASSRDRGGTEAFF. Here the CDR3 DNA reads TGCGCCAGCAGCCGGGACAGGGGTGGGACTGAAGCTTTCTTT.

V is TRBV6-2 or TRBV6-3 and J is TRBJ2-1, with TRBD1 identical over 9 bases. Trimming at V came to 6 bases and at J to 3 bases, leaving 6 bases not matched to a gene. The germline V gene encodes CDR1 MNHEY and CDR2 SVGEGT. There are 15 residues in the CDR3. The CDR3 bases are TGTGCCAGCAGCCCCGGGACAGGGAGCTACAATGAGCAGTTCTTC. Amino acids: CASSPGTGSYNEQFF.

The chain has TRBV28 and TRBJ1-4; D not certain. Looked up from germline, CDR1 is MDHEN and CDR2 is SYDVKM. Trimming removed 4 bases from V and 0 bases from J, with 6 bases in between. This CDR3 is 14 amino acids long. Here the CDR3 DNA reads TGTGCCAGCAGTTCGGGGTCAACTAATGAAAAACTGTTTTTT. This translates into CASSSGSTNEKLFF.

This chain uses TRBV27 with TRBJ1-6; a weak D match, TRBD1 (6 bases). Germline loops: CDR1 MNHEY, CDR2 SMNVEV (reference sequence). The V end lost 4 bases, the J end lost 6 bases, and 13 bases lay between the germline ends. CDR3 size: 15 residues. The CDR3 nucleotides are TGTGCCAGCAGTTCCCTGGGACAAGTTAATTCACCCCTCCACTTT. Its protein is CASSSLGQVNSPLHF.

This rearrangement joins TRBV6-6 to TRBJ1-6; 7 bases are a match to TRBD1. The germline V gene encodes CDR1 MNHNY and CDR2 SVGAGI (reference sequence). CDR3 length: 16 amino acids. Trimming removed 2 bases from V and 8 bases from J; junction bases left unmatched: 9. The CDR3 sequence: CASSYDPGQRDSPLHF. CDR3 DNA sequence: TGTGCCAGCAGTTACGACCCGGGACAGAGGGATTCACCCCTCCACTTT.

This chain links TRBV11-3 with TRBJ2-1; D may be TRBD2 (6 bases). Germline V gene data show CDR1 as SGHNT and CDR2 as YENEEA. Trimming took off 7 bases at V and 6 bases at J, with 19 bases between the two ends. The CDR3 totals 15 residues. The CDR3 bases are TGTGCCAGCATCCTGGACGGGAGTGGTGGCAATGAGCAGTTCTTC. Its protein product is CASILDGSGGNEQFF.

The chain combines TRBV14 with TRBJ1-1; 11 bases match TRBD1. Germline values: CDR1 SGHDN, CDR2 FVKESK. Trimming at V came to 0 bases and at J to 2 bases, leaving 5 bases not matched to a gene. The CDR3 length is 17 residues. The CDR3 region is CASSQDVWTGGNTEAFF. CDR3 nucleotides: TGTGCCAGCAGCCAAGATGTTTGGACAGGGGGCAACACTGAAGCTTTCTTT.

This chain links TRBV28 with TRBJ2-6, with D possibly TRBD2 on 5 matching bases. V was clipped by 5 bases and J by 1 base, with 18 bases between them. Per germline, CDR1 MDHEN and CDR2 SYDVKM. The length of the CDR3 is 18 residues. The CDR3 region is CASSPVGLRNSGANVLTF. The CDR3 DNA follows: TGTGCCAGCAGTCCCGTAGGACTGAGAAATTCTGGGGCCAACGTCCTGACTTTC.

The rearrangement uses TRBV27 and TRBJ1-6; the match to TRBD1 covers 7 bases. Germline V lookup: CDR1 MNHEY, CDR2 SMNVEV (reference sequence). The J segment lost 4 bases and the V segment lost 0 bases, leaving 6 bases of the junction unmatched. The CDR3 has 17 amino acids. CDR3 sequence (DNA): TGTGCCAGCAGTTTATCGATTAACAGGGGTTATAATTCACCCCTCCACTTT. It encodes CASSLSINRGYNSPLHF.

The genes are TRBV30 and TRBJ1-4; D not certain. Germline assignment: CDR1 GTSNPN and CDR2 SVGIG (reference sequence). Trimming removed 0 bases at V and 8 bases at J, with 10 bases between. The CDR3 consists of 13 residues. This chain's CDR3 is CAWSVSTGEKLFF. CDR3 DNA sequence: TGTGCCTGGAGTGTCAGCACCGGGGAAAAACTGTTTTTT.

A single count supports this clone. CDR3 sequence reads: CASSFNRVANTGELFF. The CDR3 region has the DNA TGTGCCAGCAGTTTCAACAGGGTGGCGAACACCGGGGAGCTGTTTTTT. The genes are TRBV28 and TRBJ2-2; D possibly corresponds to TRBD1 (6 bases). Trimming took 3 bases from V and 0 from J, leaving 11 bases between them. The CDR3 length is 16 residues. Germline-derived CDR1 and CDR2 are MDHEN and SYDVKM. The whole variable domain, remainder taken from reference TRBV28 and TRBJ2-2, is DVKVTQSSRYLVKRTGEKVFLECVQDMDHENMFWYRQDPGLGLRLIYFSYDVKMKEKGDIPEGYSVSREKKERFSLILESASTNQTSMYLCASSFNRVANTGELFFGEGSRLTVL.

V usage is TRBV27 and J usage is TRBJ2-1; weak D call: TRBD2 (5 bases). This CDR3 spans 19 amino acids. From germline, CDR1 is MNHEY and CDR2 SMNVEV (reference sequence). The V end lost 6 bases, the J end lost 0 bases, and 24 bases lay between the germline ends. The DNA of the CDR3 is TGTGCCAGCAGCCCGCGACCACTTAGCGTACCGAGCTCCTACAATGAGCAGTTCTTC. Its protein is CASSPRPLSVPSSYNEQFF.

This clone has only one observation. The rearrangement uses TRBV18 and TRBJ1-2, with D possibly matching TRBD1 (6 bases). The CDR3 totals 17 residues. Looked up from germline, CDR1 is KGHSH and CDR2 is LQKENI. V was pared by 3 bases and J by 3 bases, with 20 bases between. The CDR3 spells CASSPQIGGSTHYGYTF. Written as DNA, the CDR3 is TGTGCCAGCTCACCCCAGATAGGGGGTAGTACTCACTATGGCTACACCTTC.

V gene TRBV11-2 combines with J gene TRBJ2-7; 8 bases fit TRBD1. The V and J ends lost 5 bases and 6 bases, in that order; junction bases with no gene match: 6. The CDR3 sequence is 13 residues long. Germline CDR1 reads SGHAT; CDR2 reads FQNNGV. CDR3 nucleotides: TGTGCCAGCAGCGGCCAGGGACAGGTCGAGCAGTACGTC. Amino acid sequence: CASSGQGQVEQYV.

The sample holds one count of this clone. This sequence joins TRBV5-1 and TRBJ2-3, with 9 bases aligning to TRBD1. V shed 4 bases and J 1 base; nucleotides not matched to a gene: 7. The CDR3 extends over 16 amino acids. CDR1 is SGHRS and CDR2 is YFSETQ in the germline V gene. CDR3 nucleotide sequence: TGCGCCAGCAGCCCGGGCCGGGACAGGGGCACAGATACGCAGTATTTT. Translated: CASSPGRDRGTDTQYF.

V and J are TRBV2 and TRBJ2-7; 7 bases agree with TRBD2. The length of the CDR3 is 15 residues. The trim removed 2 bases at V and 2 bases at J, leaving 6 bases unmatched. Germline lookup yields CDR1 SNHLY and CDR2 FYNNEI. The CDR3 DNA is TGTGCCAGCAGTGAACTTGGCGGGGGACCCTACGAGCAGTACTTC. It translates to CASSELGGGPYEQYF.

The chain is built from TRBV28 and TRBJ2-7; 10 bases agree with TRBD2. The V gene end was trimmed by 6 bases and the J gene end by 4 bases; junction bases not matched to a gene: 3. The CDR3 totals 13 residues. The germline V gene has CDR1 MDHEN and CDR2 SYDVKM. CDR3 amino acids: CASRLAGSYEQYF. The CDR3 coding sequence is TGTGCCAGCAGACTAGCGGGGAGTTACGAGCAGTACTTC.

The chain couples TRBV24-1 to TRBJ2-3, with a possible D match to TRBD2 (6 bases). Trimming took off 0 bases at V and 1 base at J, with 7 bases between the two ends. Germline assignment: CDR1 KGHDR and CDR2 SFDVKD. This CDR3 has 15 residues. CDR3 amino acids: CATSDLWGGTDTQYF. DNA for the CDR3: TGTGCCACCAGTGATTTGTGGGGGGGCACAGATACGCAGTATTTT.

This chain links TRBV19 with TRBJ2-5; D possibly corresponds to TRBD2 (5 bases). Germline CDR1 reads LNHDA; CDR2 reads SQIVND (reference sequence). V lost 5 bases and J lost 5, with 18 bases in between. This CDR3 region has 15 residues. This CDR3 is CASSGLGLADETQYF. The CDR3 nucleotides are TGTGCCAGTAGTGGCCTTGGGCTAGCAGACGAGACCCAGTACTTC.

The chain has TRBV4-1 and TRBJ2-7; perhaps TRBD2 as D (5 bases). The germline V gene has CDR1 MGHRA and CDR2 YSYEKL. This CDR3 region has 13 residues. V was pared by 4 bases and J by 5 bases, with 12 bases between. The CDR3, as DNA: TGCGCCAGCAGCCTAAGGACTGGAGACGAGCAGTACGTC. Translated: CASSLRTGDEQYV.

The chain carries TRBV6-4 and TRBJ2-3, with 9 bases aligning to TRBD2. Germline loops: CDR1 MRHNA, CDR2 SNTAGT. With 4 bases clipped from V and 3 bases from J, the junction kept 5 bases outside the gene matches. The CDR3 contains 15 residues. The CDR3 protein is CASSARTSATDTQYF. The CDR3, as DNA: TGTGCCAGCAGTGCCCGGACTAGCGCTACAGATACGCAGTATTTT.

This clone came up a few times. V and J are TRBV14 and TRBJ2-1, with D uncertain. The CDR3 length is 15 residues. Germline V gives CDR1 SGHDN, CDR2 FVKESK. V shed 1 base and J shed 6 bases, with 13 bases lying between them. CDR3 DNA: TGTGCCAGCAGCCAAGGACTCATTTGGGTCAATGAGCAGTTCTTC. Protein sequence: CASSQGLIWVNEQFF.

The CDR3 DNA is TGTGCCAGCAGTTACTCGGGCGGGAGGCCCTACAATGAGCAGTTCTTC. Its protein is CASSYSGGRPYNEQFF. The chain couples TRBV6-5 to TRBJ2-1, with TRBD2 matching 8 bases. The CDR3 contains 16 residues. V dropped 0 bases and J dropped 2; count of bases not matched to a gene: 3. Germline lookup yields CDR1 MNHEY and CDR2 SVGAGI.

The chain employs TRBV11-2 and TRBJ1-3; tentative D call: TRBD1 (6 bases). The germline V gene encodes CDR1 SGHAT and CDR2 FQNNGV. The CDR3 totals 14 residues. Trimming took off 0 bases at V and 8 bases at J, with 11 bases between the two ends. The CDR3: CASSLEQGYDTIYF. In DNA form, the CDR3 reads TGTGCCAGCAGCTTAGAACAGGGTTATGACACCATATATTTT.

The chain combines TRBV5-6 with TRBJ2-2; the D gene is possibly TRBD2 (6 bases). Trimming took off 4 bases at V and 6 bases at J, with 16 bases between the two ends. Germline-derived CDR1 and CDR2 are SGHDT and YYEEEE. The CDR3 has 15 residues. CDR3 region: CASSGGTALAGELFF. As DNA, the CDR3 is TGTGCCAGCAGCGGAGGGACGGCATTGGCCGGGGAGCTGTTTTTT.

The CDR3 region has the DNA TGCGCCAGCAGCTTGGGTAGCGGGGGCGCTTTGGAGACCCAGTACTTC. It translates to CASSLGSGGALETQYF. The chain carries TRBV5-1 and TRBJ2-5; 9 nucleotides agree with TRBD2. After removal of 0 bases from V and 5 bases from J, the junction contained 8 bases not matched to a gene. The V gene's germline CDR1 is SGHRS and CDR2 YFSETQ. This CDR3 is 16 amino acids long.

The CDR3 DNA follows: TGTGCCAGCAGCCAACGACTATTTGCGCGGGGGATGAACACCGGGGAGCTGTTTTTT. It yields the protein CASSQRLFARGMNTGELFF. This sequence joins TRBV4-2 and TRBJ2-2; 7 positions match TRBD2. The CDR3 extends over 19 amino acids. V lost 2 bases to trimming and J lost 1 base; unmatched junction nucleotides: 13. Germline assignment: CDR1 LGHNA and CDR2 YNFKEQ.

The rearrangement uses TRBV2 and TRBJ1-2, with D possibly being TRBD1 (5 bases). The V and J ends lost 1 base and 8 bases respectively, with 14 bases between them. CDR1 and CDR2 (germline): SNHLY, FYNNEI. This CDR3 contains 14 residues. CDR3 region: CASSEGWQGLGYTF. In nucleotides, the CDR3 is TGTGCCAGCAGTGAAGGTTGGCAGGGTCTGGGCTACACCTTC.

The V call is TRBV28, the J call TRBJ1-5; 10 nucleotides align to TRBD1. The junction had 6 bases not matched to a gene; V was cut back by 11 bases and J by 5 bases. Germline-derived CDR1 and CDR2 are MDHEN and SYDVKM. CDR3 length: 13 residues. CDR3 in amino acids: CAASGTGDQPQHF. Here the CDR3 DNA reads TGTGCCGCAAGCGGGACAGGGGATCAGCCCCAGCATTTT.